This T cell receptor beta chain was found in a study of blood T cell repertoires in COVID-19. As for the study in general: The United States, Italy and Spain provided the acute and convalescent COVID-19 samples. T cells, B-cell-depleted T cells, or PBMCs supplied cDNA or gDNA.

CDR3 length equals 14 residues. Germline V CDR1 and CDR2: LNHNV, YYDKDF (reference sequence). V trimming: 5 bases; J trimming: 5 bases; junction bases outside the gene matches: 4. Source study methods: Researchers report that nucleated cell counts were estimated from reference gene primer amplification. Profiling relied on immunoSEQ multiplex PCR, and the TCRdb table lists in-frame clones only, not all of them. The D gene and trimming were derived from the DNA, and the V and J assignments and clone size from that table. The sample gives tens of thousands of clones, 88% of which show up once; roughly 6% is in the top ten.

The receptor's source is a man in his fifties with active COVID-19. The gene calls are TRBV15 and TRBJ2-5; 11 bases map to TRBD2. The sequencing input was peripheral blood. DNA of the CDR3: TGTGCCACCAGCGCTAGCGGGAGGTTGGAGACCCAGTACTTC. It codes for CATSASGRLETQYF.